The 19 T cell receptor beta chains reported below all come from one sample, sequenced in a study of T cells in Graves' hyperthyroidism and ophthalmopathy. Amplified regions were TCR beta CDR3 sequences from RNA transcripts. First-round RT-PCR targeting the TCR CDR3 was performed with the HTBI primer set. TCRdb re-analysed the multiplex PCR reads in MiXCR, keeping a single row per CDR3 protein. Altogether approximately 430,000 distinct CDR3 sequences are present, approximately 15% being singletons, with the ten largest covering roughly 13%. Sequencing was performed on blood. The source of these receptors is a woman under 30 with Graves' hyperthyroidism.

The chain has TRBV11-2 and TRBJ2-1; possible D gene TRBD1, 6 bases. Trimming cost V 2 bases and J 6 bases, with 26 bases left between them. The CDR3 consists of 19 residues. Per the germline V gene, CDR1 is SGHAT and CDR2 is FQNNGV. Here the CDR3 DNA reads TGTGCCAGCAGCTTATATTCCCCATATGACAGGTCTTTCGTCAATGAGCAGTTCTTC. Translating it yields CASSLYSPYDRSFVNEQFF.

This clonotype came up many times. The chain carries TRBV5-1 and TRBJ2-7; maybe TRBD1 (6 bases). The V end lost 2 bases, the J end lost 5 bases, and 17 bases lay between the germline ends. CDR1 is SGHRS, CDR2 YFSETQ, per germline. CDR3 size: 15 residues. CDR3 bases: TGCGCCAGCAGCTTTTACGGCAGGGGTGTCGACGAGCAGTACTTC. Translated: CASSFYGRGVDEQYF.

This clonotype was seen more than once but under ten times. The CDR3 loop is CASSEVAGITYNSPLHF. In DNA form, the CDR3 reads TGCGCCAGCAGCGAGGTTGCCGGGATCACATATAATTCACCCCTCCACTTT. This chain connects TRBV5-1 to TRBJ1-6; D gene ambiguous. The CDR3 has 17 residues. Germline V gene sequence: CDR1 SGHRS, CDR2 YFSETQ. V gave up 4 bases and J gave up 4 bases, with 18 bases separating them. Full variable domain (missing parts from reference TRBV5-1 and TRBJ1-6): KAGVTQTPRYLIKTRGQQVTLSCSPISGHRSVSWYQQTPGQGLQFLFEYFSETQRNKGNFPGRFSGRQFSNSRSEMNVSTLELGDSALYLCASSEVAGITYNSPLHFGNGTRLTVT.

This clonotype was detected many times. The chain carries TRBV11-3 and TRBJ2-7; TRBD2 agrees at 7 bases. Germline trimming cut 5 bases from V and 1 base from J; bases unmatched to any gene: 5. This CDR3 is built from 14 residues. Looked up from germline, CDR1 is SGHNT and CDR2 is YENEEA. CDR3 region: CASSRGLDSYEQYF. In DNA form, the CDR3 reads TGTGCCAGCAGCCGAGGACTAGATTCCTACGAGCAGTACTTC.

The chain couples TRBV6-1 to TRBJ2-1; TRBD1 might be the D (6 bases). Germline CDR1 reads MNHNS; CDR2 reads SASEGT. Trimming removed 0 bases from V and 4 bases from J, with 10 bases in between. The CDR3 spans 15 residues. CDR3 sequence (DNA): TGTGCCAGCAGTGAAGCCGGGACACCTTACAATGAGCAGTTCTTC. Its protein is CASSEAGTPYNEQFF.

This clonotype has ten or more counts. The chain joins TRBV6-1 to TRBJ1-2; 9 bases fit TRBD1. The CDR3 loop spans 15 amino acids. Germline V CDR1 and CDR2: MNHNS, SASEGT. Germline trimming cut 6 bases from V and 2 bases from J; bases unmatched to any gene: 7. The CDR3 region is CASSGGGTGNYGYTF. CDR3 DNA: TGTGCCAGCAGCGGAGGCGGGACAGGGAACTATGGCTACACCTTC.

The rearrangement links TRBV3-1 to TRBJ1-2; D might be TRBD1 (6 bases). The germline CDR1 and CDR2 sequences are LGHDT and YNNKEL (reference sequence). V lost 4 bases and J lost 4, with 16 bases in between. The length of the CDR3 is 15 residues. This CDR3 is CASSPLDSLGYGYTF. CDR3 nucleotides: TGTGCCAGCAGCCCTCTGGACAGCCTGGGCTATGGCTACACCTTC.

About this clonotype itself: This may arise from a read error, as a much more abundant clone is one base away. The chain uses TRBV3-1 and TRBJ2-5, with no clear D. The CDR3 totals 13 residues. Germline loops: CDR1 LGHDT, CDR2 YNNKEL (reference sequence). In nucleotides, the CDR3 is TGTGCCGGCAGACCAAGGTTCCAAGAGACCCAGTACTTC. It translates to CAGRPRFQETQYF.

The J gene is TRBJ2-3, the V gene TRBV5-6; 11 bases are shared with TRBD2. The CDR3 sequence is 21 residues long. Germline-derived CDR1 and CDR2 are SGHDT and YYEEEE. V lost 0 bases and J lost 4; bases outside the gene matches: 19. CDR3 loop: CASSLGISGRAKSFSPDTQYF. CDR3 coding DNA: TGTGCCAGCAGCTTGGGAATTAGCGGGAGGGCCAAGTCCTTTTCCCCAGATACGCAGTATTTT.

This clonotype showed up many times. The chain is built from TRBV7-2 and TRBJ1-1; tentatively, D is TRBD1 (6 bases). V shed 4 bases and J shed 4 bases, with 16 bases lying between them. Germline-derived CDR1 and CDR2 are SGHTA and FQGNSA. The CDR3 sequence is 15 residues long. CDR3 loop: CASSSVRGFGTEAFF. Written as DNA, the CDR3 is TGTGCCAGCAGCTCCGTAAGGGGGTTTGGCACTGAAGCTTTCTTT.

This clonotype turned up a few times. A read error may be the cause here, since a much bigger clone is one base away. V gene TRBV24-1 combines with J gene TRBJ2-3; 9 bases agree with TRBD2. This CDR3 region has 16 residues. From germline, CDR1 is KGHDR and CDR2 SFDVKD. Germline trimming cut 0 bases from V and 1 base from J; bases unmatched to any gene: 1. In DNA form, the CDR3 reads TGTGCCACCAGTGATTTGTCTAGCGGGGGCACAGATACGCAGTATTTT. Amino acids: CATSDLSSGGTDTQYF.

The sample holds many counts of this clonotype. This chain connects TRBV4-1 to TRBJ1-2, with TRBD1 identical over 7 bases. The ends lost 3 bases at V and 4 bases at J; junction bases unmatched: 8. The CDR3 contains 15 residues. Looked up from germline, CDR1 is MGHRA and CDR2 is YSYEKL. The CDR3 region has the DNA TGCGCCAGCAGCCACGGATCGGGACAGATCTATGGCTACACCTTC. The encoded protein is CASSHGSGQIYGYTF.

The chain's CDR3 is CASSEHNEKLFF. The CDR3 bases are TGCGCCAGCAGCGAGCACAATGAAAAACTGTTTTTT. The V and J genes are TRBV5-1 and TRBJ1-4; no definite D call. Per germline, CDR1 SGHRS and CDR2 YFSETQ. The V gene lost 4 bases and the J gene lost 5 bases, with 6 bases spanning the gap. The length of the CDR3 is 12 residues.

This clonotype was seen many times. V usage is TRBV2 and J usage is TRBJ2-1; D is unclear. Germline V gene sequence: CDR1 SNHLY, CDR2 FYNNEI. Trimming took off 8 bases at V and 5 bases at J, with 10 bases between the two ends. CDR3 length equals 12 residues. CDR3 coding DNA: TGTGCCAGCCACCCCTGGAACAATGAGCAGTTCTTC. Protein product: CASHPWNNEQFF.

The chain recombines TRBV3-1 with TRBJ1-4, with D unclear. CDR3 size: 16 residues. The V gene lost 2 bases and the J gene lost 0 bases, with 10 bases spanning the gap. Germline CDR1 reads LGHDT; CDR2 reads YNNKEL (reference sequence). The CDR3 is CASSQNVRSTNEKLFF. CDR3 in DNA: TGTGCCAGCAGCCAAAACGTCCGATCAACTAATGAAAAACTGTTTTTT.

The V and J genes are TRBV18 and TRBJ2-1, with D perhaps matching TRBD1 (6 bases). Trimming shortened V by 2 bases and J by 4 bases, and 12 bases separated the two germline ends. The length of the CDR3 is 15 residues. Germline assignment: CDR1 KGHSH and CDR2 LQKENI. Here the CDR3 reads CASSPDPQGYNEQFF. CDR3 DNA sequence: TGTGCCAGCTCACCAGACCCCCAGGGGTACAATGAGCAGTTCTTC.

The table lists this clonotype with a few counts. The chain links TRBV12-5 to TRBJ2-6; D remains ambiguous. CDR1 is LGHNT, CDR2 FRNRAP, per germline. CDR3 length equals 15 residues. The ends were cut back, 7 bases at V and 0 bases at J, with 10 bases in the middle. The CDR3 bases are TGTGCTAGTGTCACCCCGGGCTCTGGGGCCAACGTCCTGACTTTC. Translating gives CASVTPGSGANVLTF.

This chain uses TRBV29-1 with TRBJ2-4, with D unclear. The germline gives CDR1 SQVTM, CDR2 ANQGSEA. CDR3 length: 16 amino acids. Trimming took off 1 base at V and 0 bases at J, with 13 bases between the two ends. CDR3 sequence (DNA): TGCAGCGTTGAAGGTGACTTCGCCGGAGCCAAAAACATTCAGTACTTC. Its translation is CSVEGDFAGAKNIQYF.

The rearrangement joins TRBV12-3 or TRBV12-4 to TRBJ2-7; perhaps TRBD2 as D (5 bases). V shed 4 bases and J shed 0 bases, with 13 bases lying between them. CDR3 length: 15 amino acids. The CDR3 here is CASSSGRVSSYEQYF. In DNA form, the CDR3 reads TGTGCCAGCAGTTCGGGAAGGGTGAGCTCCTACGAGCAGTACTTC.